The sequence of this T cell receptor (beta chain) was determined in a study of cytomegalovirus exposure and HLA in healthy donors. The study's findings and limits: Earlier results showed most TCR beta V segments being productive about 90% or about 30% of the time. From TCR beta sequences, most subjects' HLA-A and HLA-B alleles were reportedly predicted accurately. Analysis performed later showed TCR beta chains linked to HLA being more clonally expanded than equally common others.

Germline loops: CDR1 GTSNPN, CDR2 SVGIG (reference sequence). The V segment lost 3 bases and the J segment 3 bases; nucleotides outside the gene matches: 9. CDR3 size: 16 residues. Comments on this clone: The antigen is undetermined.

PCR used 60 Vbeta primers and 13 Jbeta primers. Profiled with immunoSEQ multiplex PCR; TCRdb holds only in-frame clones, not every one. There are about 210,000 clones in the sample; roughly 90% occur only once, and around 0.34% lies in the top ten. The sequence derives from a woman younger than 45 in good health and CMV-seronegative. The sequenced sample consisted of PBMCs. V gene TRBV30 combines with J gene TRBJ2-1; 9 nucleotides line up with TRBD1. Here the CDR3 reads CAWRDLRDRVYNEQFF. Written as DNA, the CDR3 is TGTGCCTGGAGAGACCTCCGGGACAGGGTCTACAATGAGCAGTTCTTC.